This TCR beta chain was recovered during a study of regulatory T cells in long-lasting Graves disease. Study observations and caveats: TCR diversity was lower in persistent Graves' patients than in newly diagnosed ones.

The CDR3 has 15 residues. The germline gives CDR1 SGHTA, CDR2 FQGNSA. V was clipped by 1 base and J by 1 base, with 10 bases between them. This clonotype was detected many times. Its antigen is not known. Time point indicated: newly diagnosed GD, antithyroid drugs for less than 3 months. PBMC-extracted RNA yielded the TCR library. Graves' disease diagnoses followed American Thyroid Association guidelines. Library construction for TCR beta used iRepertoire HTBI primers and Arm-PCR of CDR3 regions. TCRdb itself ran the multiplex PCR reads through MiXCR, one entry per CDR3 protein. The table includes roughly 360,000 distinct CDR3 sequences, roughly 10% detected once. The sample was also linked to a second study, of T cells in Graves' hyperthyroidism and ophthalmopathy. That paper adds: Newly diagnosed hyperthyroidism, duration under 2 months, in patients aged 18 to 65.

This chain connects TRBV7-2 to TRBJ1-1; the D gene is possibly TRBD1 (5 bases). The sample consisted of peripheral blood mononuclear cells (PBMCs), taken at new diagnosis, from a patient treated with antithyroid drugs. This TCR was sampled from a woman younger than 30 with Graves disease. Here the CDR3 reads CASSLGGAQNTEAFF. CDR3 coding DNA: TGTGCCAGCAGCTTAGGTGGGGCTCAGAACACTGAAGCTTTCTTT.